This passage covers 21 T cell receptor beta chains from one sample sequenced in a study of blood T cell repertoires in COVID-19. Profiling relied on immunoSEQ multiplex PCR, and the TCRdb table lists in-frame clones only, not all of them. The sample records roughly 400,000 clones, 88% being singletons. The sample was PBMCs or T cells enriched from blood (not recorded which). Receptors originate from a woman aged 18-30 years who had been exposed to COVID-19.

The rearrangement joins TRBV19 to TRBJ2-6, with TRBD1 identical over 11 bases. V dropped 7 bases and J dropped 2; count of bases not matched to a gene: 7. CDR3 size: 17 residues. Germline-derived CDR1 and CDR2 are LNHDA and SQIVND (reference sequence). CDR3 amino acids: CASKPGQGVPGANVLTF. CDR3 coding DNA: TGTGCCAGTAAACCGGGACAGGGGGTTCCTGGGGCCAACGTCCTGACTTTC.

The V call is TRBV6-2 or TRBV6-3, the J call TRBJ1-2; TRBD1 agrees at 8 bases. This CDR3 is built from 12 residues. Germline assignment: CDR1 MNHEY and CDR2 SVGEGT. Trimming removed 4 bases from V and 8 bases from J; junction bases left unmatched: 3. CDR3 region: CASSSGGLGYTF. CDR3 sequence (DNA): TGTGCCAGCAGTTCAGGGGGCCTCGGCTACACCTTC.

The chain links TRBV13 to TRBJ2-3; D possibly corresponds to TRBD2 (5 bases). CDR1 and CDR2 from the germline V gene are PRHDT and FYEKMQ (reference sequence). Deletions cut 0 bases from V and 4 bases from J, with 8 bases between. The CDR3 is 14 amino acids. The CDR3 DNA is TGTGCCAGCAGCTTAGGGGCGGGTGCAGATACGCAGTATTTT. Translated: CASSLGAGADTQYF. Complete variable domain (other parts from reference TRBV13 and TRBJ2-3): AAGVIQSPRHLIKEKRETATLKCYPIPRHDTVYWYQQGPGQDPQFLISFYEKMQSDKGSIPDRFSAQQFSDYHSELNMSSLELGDSALYFCASSLGAGADTQYFGPGTRLTVL.

The chain links TRBV9 to TRBJ1-1; no definite D call. Germline-derived CDR1 and CDR2 are SGDLS and YYNGEE. The CDR3 is 17 amino acids. The V end lost 1 base, the J end lost 2 bases, and 18 bases lay between the germline ends. The CDR3: CASSVSPLGGGNTEAFF. CDR3 DNA: TGTGCCAGCAGCGTATCCCCCCTAGGAGGAGGAAACACTGAAGCTTTCTTT.

This clone was observed a handful of times. The CDR3 spells CASSTGQGASQPQHF. CDR3 DNA: TGTGCCAGCAGCACTGGACAGGGGGCAAGTCAGCCCCAGCATTTT. The rearrangement links TRBV7-2 to TRBJ1-5; TRBD1 matches at 11 bases. The CDR3 length is 15 residues. From germline, CDR1 is SGHTA and CDR2 FQGNSA. Unmatched junction bases numbered 6, after V lost 5 bases and J lost 6 bases.

This clone has just a few counts. This sequence joins TRBV6-5 and TRBJ1-5; D gene uncertain. Per germline, CDR1 MNHEY and CDR2 SVGAGI. V gave up 6 bases and J gave up 4 bases, with 13 bases separating them. CDR3 length equals 14 residues. In DNA, the CDR3 is TGTGCCAGCAGATCCATAGGGAGGAATCAGCCCCAGCATTTT. Encoded protein: CASRSIGRNQPQHF.

CDR3 sequence (DNA): TGCGCCAGCAGCTTGGAGTGGACAGGGCCCGGCTACACCTTC. It specifies CASSLEWTGPGYTF. This chain uses TRBV5-1 with TRBJ1-2; TRBD1 aligns across 8 bases. Losses at the gene ends were 0 bases for V and 8 bases for J; bases not matched to a gene: 6. Germline V gene sequence: CDR1 SGHRS, CDR2 YFSETQ. The CDR3 extends over 14 amino acids.

The chain links TRBV27 to TRBJ2-3, with D possibly being TRBD1 (6 bases). This CDR3 is 14 amino acids long. Between the trimmed V and J ends, which lost 2 bases and 4 bases, there was a span of 10 bases. Germline CDR1 is MNHEY and CDR2 is SMNVEV (reference sequence). The CDR3 here is CASSLPGQPDTQYF. The CDR3 DNA is TGTGCCAGCAGTTTACCCGGACAGCCAGATACGCAGTATTTT.

The chain has TRBV20-1 and TRBJ2-7; TRBD1 aligns across 7 bases. The junction had 4 bases not matched to a gene; V was cut back by 5 bases and J by 6 bases. The CDR3 consists of 11 residues. Germline values: CDR1 DFQATT, CDR2 SNEGSKA (reference sequence). CDR3 bases: TGCAGTGCTGGGGACAGCCCCGAGCAGTACTTC. Protein: CSAGDSPEQYF.

V is TRBV12-3 or TRBV12-4 and J is TRBJ1-1; no reliable D call. The length of the CDR3 is 10 residues. Trimming removed 4 bases from V and 11 bases from J, with 8 bases in between. CDR3 protein: CASSSEKAFF. For the CDR3, the DNA is TGTGCCAGCAGTTCGGAGAAGGCTTTCTTT.

This rearrangement joins TRBV5-5 to TRBJ2-5; 9 positions match TRBD2. J was trimmed by 5 bases and V by 1 base; bases with no gene match: 6. The CDR3 runs to 15 residues. Germline-derived CDR1 and CDR2 are SGHKS and YYEKEE (reference sequence). The CDR3 region has the DNA TGTGCCAGCAGCTTGATAGCGGGAGAGCGCGAGACCCAGTACTTC. Protein sequence: CASSLIAGERETQYF.

The J gene is TRBJ1-1, the V gene TRBV11-2; 8 positions agree with TRBD1. The V segment lost 8 bases and the J segment 5 bases; nucleotides outside the gene matches: 10. CDR3 length equals 14 residues. The germline gives CDR1 SGHAT, CDR2 FQNNGV. CDR3 in amino acids: CASDRQGTGTEAFF. The CDR3 nucleotides read TGTGCCAGCGACAGACAGGGGACGGGGACTGAAGCTTTCTTT.

This clone was detected only once. The J gene is TRBJ1-3, the V gene TRBV13; D remains ambiguous. CDR1 is PRHDT, CDR2 FYEKMQ, per germline (reference sequence). This CDR3 is built from 18 residues. Trimming stripped 0 bases from V and 0 bases from J, with 15 bases between. CDR3 sequence (DNA): TGTGCCAGCAGCTTAGGGAGGGCCCCGGGATACTCTGGAAACACCATATATTTT. Residues: CASSLGRAPGYSGNTIYF.

This clone was seen only once. V usage is TRBV15 and J usage is TRBJ1-1, with D maybe TRBD1 (6 bases). Germline V gene lookup returns CDR1 LNHNV and CDR2 YYDKDF (reference sequence). V lost 3 bases to trimming and J lost 8 bases, with 10 bases between them. This CDR3 comprises 12 residues. The CDR3 here is CATSRDGTEAFF. The CDR3 DNA is TGTGCCACCAGCAGGGATGGGACAGAAGCTTTCTTT.

This clone was detected only a few times. The chain is built from TRBV9 and TRBJ1-1, with D unclear. Trimming left V 4 bases short and J 4 bases short, with 14 bases between. In germline, CDR1 is SGDLS, CDR2 YYNGEE. The CDR3 sequence is 14 residues long. The CDR3 here is CASSSYAGGTEAFF. CDR3 sequence (DNA): TGTGCCAGCAGCTCTTATGCGGGAGGCACTGAAGCTTTCTTT.

This chain uses TRBV20-1 with TRBJ1-5, with 11 bases identical to TRBD1. With 3 bases clipped from V and 6 bases from J, the junction kept 4 bases outside the gene matches. CDR3 length: 14 amino acids. Germline V gives CDR1 DFQATT, CDR2 SNEGSKA (reference sequence). The DNA of the CDR3 is TGCAGTGCTAGTGGGACAGGGGGTTTTCAGCCCCAGCATTTT. Translated: CSASGTGGFQPQHF.

V gene TRBV19 combines with J gene TRBJ2-1; TRBD2 matches at 10 bases. The CDR3 loop spans 15 amino acids. CDR1 LNHDA and CDR2 SQIVND come from the germline V gene (reference sequence). V was pared by 8 bases and J by 7 bases, with 11 bases of the junction left unmatched. CDR3 protein: CASRTLSGRDNEQFF. The CDR3 DNA sequence: TGTGCCAGTCGCACACTCAGCGGGAGGGATAATGAGCAGTTCTTC. Using reference TRBV19 and TRBJ2-1 for the parts outside the CDR3, the full variable domain is DGGITQSPKYLFRKEGQNVTLSCEQNLNHDAMYWYRQDPGQGLRLIYYSQIVNDFQKGDIAEGYSVSREKKESFPLTVTSAQKNPTAFYLCASRTLSGRDNEQFFGPGTRLTVL.

This clone has more than one count but fewer than ten. This chain connects TRBV6-5 to TRBJ2-5, with 8 bases fitting TRBD2. CDR3 size: 14 residues. CDR1 and CDR2 (germline): MNHEY, SVGAGI. With 5 bases clipped from V and 2 bases from J, the junction kept 4 bases outside the gene matches. CDR3 sequence (DNA): TGTGCCAGCAGTAAGGGACTAGAGCAAGAGACCCAGTACTTC. This sequence encodes CASSKGLEQETQYF.

J is TRBJ2-7 and V is TRBV3-1 (or the pseudogene TRBV3-2), with a weak D call TRBD1 (6 bases). Trimming stripped 5 bases from V and 3 bases from J, with 11 bases between. CDR3 size: 13 residues. Per germline, CDR1 LGHDT and CDR2 YNNKEL (reference sequence). The CDR3 nucleotides read TGTGCCAGCAGCGTCTTAGGGGGCTACGAGCAGTACTTC. Translated, it gives CASSVLGGYEQYF.

J is TRBJ1-4 and V is TRBV12-2; the D call of TRBD1 is as the table states it, not checked on the DNA. TRBV12-2 is a documented pseudogene. The CDR3 has 15 residues. CDR3 amino acids: CASRLGGPEIGKLFF. DNA of the CDR3: TGTGCAAGTCGCTTAGGGGGCCCGGAAATAGGTAAACTGTTTTTT.

The rearrangement uses TRBV19 and TRBJ1-1; tentative D call: TRBD1 (6 bases). This CDR3 comprises 14 residues. CDR1 is LNHDA, CDR2 SQIVND, per germline (reference sequence). V gave up 3 bases and J gave up 1 base, with 9 bases separating them. Here the CDR3 reads CASSIQGTNTEAFF. DNA of the CDR3: TGTGCCAGTAGTATTCAGGGGACGAACACTGAAGCTTTCTTT. Looking up the rest from reference TRBV19 and TRBJ1-1 gives the full variable domain: DGGITQSPKYLFRKEGQNVTLSCEQNLNHDAMYWYRQDPGQGLRLIYYSQIVNDFQKGDIAEGYSVSREKKESFPLTVTSAQKNPTAFYLCASSIQGTNTEAFFGQGTRLTVV.